The TCR beta chain under discussion was sequenced for a study of blood T cell repertoires in COVID-19. The overall study: Acute and convalescent COVID-19 specimens originated in the United States, Italy and Spain.

Generated by immunoSEQ multiplex PCR, the TCRdb table keeps only in-frame clones and is missing some. The sample consists of about 250,000 clones, roughly 84% of them appearing once. The clonotype comes from a woman aged 40 to 50 who had recovered from COVID-19. The sequencing input was peripheral blood.

The CDR3 protein is CASSLGQGAREQYF. CDR3 bases: TGTGCCAGCAGCCTGGGACAGGGGGCAAGGGAGCAGTACTTC. The chain couples TRBV9 to TRBJ2-7, with 12 bases that match TRBD1. V dropped 4 bases and J dropped 7; count of bases not matched to a gene: 6. The CDR3 extends over 14 amino acids. Germline V gene sequence: CDR1 SGDLS, CDR2 YYNGEE. Full variable domain (rest looked up from reference TRBV9 and TRBJ2-7): DSGVTQTPKHLITATGQRVTLRCSPRSGDLSVYWYQQSLDQGLQFLIQYYNGEERAKGNILERFSAQQFPDLHSELNLSSLELGDSALYFCASSLGQGAREQYFGPGTRLTVT.